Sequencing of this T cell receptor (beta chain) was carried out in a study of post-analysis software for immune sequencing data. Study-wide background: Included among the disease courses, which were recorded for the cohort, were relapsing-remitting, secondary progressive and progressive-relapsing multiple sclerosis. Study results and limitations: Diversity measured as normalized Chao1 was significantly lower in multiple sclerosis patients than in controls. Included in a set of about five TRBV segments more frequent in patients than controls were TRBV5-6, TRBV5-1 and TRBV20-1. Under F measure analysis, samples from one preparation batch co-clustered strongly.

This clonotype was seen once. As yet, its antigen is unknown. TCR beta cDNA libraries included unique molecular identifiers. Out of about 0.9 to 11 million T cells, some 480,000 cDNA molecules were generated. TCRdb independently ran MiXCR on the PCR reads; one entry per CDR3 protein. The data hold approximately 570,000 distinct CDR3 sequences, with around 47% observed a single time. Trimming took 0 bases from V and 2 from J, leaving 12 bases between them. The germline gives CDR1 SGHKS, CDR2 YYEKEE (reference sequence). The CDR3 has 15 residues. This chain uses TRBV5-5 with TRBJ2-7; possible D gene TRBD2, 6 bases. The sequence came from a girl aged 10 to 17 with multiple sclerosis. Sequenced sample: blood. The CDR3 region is CASSLVAGRTYEQYF. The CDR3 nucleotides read TGTGCCAGCAGCTTGGTGGCGGGAAGGACCTACGAGCAGTACTTC.